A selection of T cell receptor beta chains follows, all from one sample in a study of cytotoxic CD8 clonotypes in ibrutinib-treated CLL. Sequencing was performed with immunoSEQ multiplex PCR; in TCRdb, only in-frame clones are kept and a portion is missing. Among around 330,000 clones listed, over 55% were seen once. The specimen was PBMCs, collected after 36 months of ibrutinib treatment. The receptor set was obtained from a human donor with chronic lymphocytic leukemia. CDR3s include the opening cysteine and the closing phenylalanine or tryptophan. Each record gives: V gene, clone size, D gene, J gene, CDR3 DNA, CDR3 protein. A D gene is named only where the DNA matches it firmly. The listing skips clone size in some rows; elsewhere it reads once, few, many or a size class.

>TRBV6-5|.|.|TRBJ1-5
TGTGCCAGCAGTCTGGCCGGGACATCCAATGCGCCCCAGCATTTT
CASSLAGTSNAPQHF
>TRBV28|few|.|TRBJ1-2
TGTGCCAGCAGTTTTGTCACAAGGAACTATGGCTACACCTTC
CASSFVTRNYGYTF
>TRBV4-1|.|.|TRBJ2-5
TGCGCCAGCAGCCAAGATGGGCCGCGGGTCTTCGGCGGAGAGACCCAGTACTTC
CASSQDGPRVFGGETQYF
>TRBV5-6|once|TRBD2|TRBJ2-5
TGTGCCAGCAGCTTGTTGGTGTTAGCGGGAGAAGAGACCCAGTACTTC
CASSLLVLAGEETQYF
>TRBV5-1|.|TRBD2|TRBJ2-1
TGCGCCAGCAGCTCGCTAGCGGGGGACAATGAGCAGTTCTTC
CASSSLAGDNEQFF
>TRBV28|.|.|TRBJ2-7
TGTGCCAGCAGCTTAGTGGGGGCAACCTACGAGCAGTACTTC
CASSLVGATYEQYF
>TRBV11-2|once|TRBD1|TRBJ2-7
TGTGCCAGCAGCTTCGGGCAGGGGACAGGGTCCTACGAGCAGTACTTC
CASSFGQGTGSYEQYF
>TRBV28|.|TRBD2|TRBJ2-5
TGTGCCAGCAGTCTCGGTCCCCGGACTAGCGGGAGTATGGAGACCCAGTACTTC
CASSLGPRTSGSMETQYF
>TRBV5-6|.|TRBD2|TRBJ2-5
TGTGCCAGCAGCCCGGGGATAATCGGGAGGGAGACCCAGTACTTC
CASSPGIIGRETQYF
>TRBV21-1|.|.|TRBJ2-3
TGTGCCAGCAGCAAAGTCGATACGGGGGCAGATACGCAGTATTTT
CASSKVDTGADTQYF
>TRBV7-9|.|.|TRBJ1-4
TGTGCCAGCAGCTTAAAAAGTCAGGTCGACGAAAAACTGTTTTTT
CASSLKSQVDEKLFF
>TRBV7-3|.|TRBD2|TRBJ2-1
TGTGCCAGCAGCTTAGCGGGAGCTTACAATGAGCAGTTCTTC
CASSLAGAYNEQFF
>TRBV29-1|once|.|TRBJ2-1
TGCAGCGTTGATGGGGCAGGGAAATCGGACTCCCCTAGAAAGTTCTTC
CSVDGAGKSDSPRKFF
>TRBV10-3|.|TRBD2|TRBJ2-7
TGTGCCATCAGTGTTTTTCCCAGCGGGAGTAATTACGAGCAGTACTTC
CAISVFPSGSNYEQYF
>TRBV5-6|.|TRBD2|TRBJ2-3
TGTGCCAGCAGCTTGCTCCTAGCGGGGTCAGATACGCAGTATTTT
CASSLLLAGSDTQYF
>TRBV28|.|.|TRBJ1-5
TGTGCCAGCAGTTTAGAGGGTTATAGCAATCAGCCCCAGCATTTT
CASSLEGYSNQPQHF
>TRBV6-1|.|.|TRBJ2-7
TGTGCCAGCACCGCTTATGGACGGTCATCCTACGAGCAGTACTTC
CASTAYGRSSYEQYF
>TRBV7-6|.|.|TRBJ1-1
TGTGCCAGCAGCTTAGCGGACAGGAACACTGAAGCTTTCTTT
CASSLADRNTEAFF
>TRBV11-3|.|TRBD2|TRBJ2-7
TGTGCCAGCAGCCTCCGCCACGGGACTAACTACGAGCAGTACTTC
CASSLRHGTNYEQYF
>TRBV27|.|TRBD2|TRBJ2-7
TGTGCCAGCAGTCCCAGCCGACTAGCGGGAGGCTCCTACGAGCAGTACTTC
CASSPSRLAGGSYEQYF
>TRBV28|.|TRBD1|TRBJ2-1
TGTGCCAGCAGTGACGACAGGGGGCTTTACAATGAGCAGTTCTTC
CASSDDRGLYNEQFF
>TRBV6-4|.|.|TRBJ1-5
TGTGCCAGCAGCCGCGAGGGGGATCAGCCCCAGCATTTT
CASSREGDQPQHF
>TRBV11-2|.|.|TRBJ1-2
TGTGCCAGCAGCTCCTACCCCCTGGGCTATGGCTACACCTTC
CASSSYPLGYGYTF
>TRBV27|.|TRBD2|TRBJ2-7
TGTGCCAGCAGGACTAGCGGGCTCTACGAGCAGTACTTC
CASRTSGLYEQYF
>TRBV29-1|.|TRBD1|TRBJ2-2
TGCAGCTTCCGGGACAGGAACACCGGGGAGCTGTTTTTT
CSFRDRNTGELFF
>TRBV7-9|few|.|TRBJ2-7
TGTGCCAGCAGCGCGCACGGCCTTGGGGAGCAGTACTTC
CASSAHGLGEQYF
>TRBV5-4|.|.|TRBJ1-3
TGTGCCAGCAGCTTGGGGCCTTCCGGGACAACTAGGTCCGGAAACACCATATATTTT
CASSLGPSGTTRSGNTIYF
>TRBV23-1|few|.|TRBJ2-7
TGCGCCAGCAGTCGAACTAGGGACGGAGGCGAGCAGTACTTC
CASSRTRDGGEQYF
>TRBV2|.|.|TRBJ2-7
TGTGCCAGCAGGTTGGACACGGGCTACGAGCAGTACTTC
CASRLDTGYEQYF
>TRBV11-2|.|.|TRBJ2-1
TGTGCCAGCAGCGGCAGGGTTCTTTTCAATGAGCAGTTCTTC
CASSGRVLFNEQFF
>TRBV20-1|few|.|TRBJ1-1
TGCAGTGCCAAAGGGGACACTGAAGCTTTCTTT
CSAKGDTEAFF
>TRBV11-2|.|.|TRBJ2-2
TGTGCCAGCAGCTTAGCGTCACCCGGGGAGCTGTTTTTT
CASSLASPGELFF
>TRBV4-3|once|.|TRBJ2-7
TGCGCCAGCAGCCAAGAAAGTCACAGTTCCTACGAGCAGTACTTC
CASSQESHSSYEQYF